This TCR beta chain stems from a study of cytomegalovirus exposure and HLA in healthy donors. Whole-study findings and limits: Cytomegalovirus status, reportedly, was diagnosed with high specificity and sensitivity by the classifier. Later analysis demonstrated an association between a missense DCLRE1C variant and TCR beta V- and J-gene trimming. The study recorded over 150 TCR beta chains that were cytomegalovirus-associated. Later on, an analysis tied approximately 17,000 TCR beta sequences to HLA alleles at 0.05 false discovery rate.

The V gene's germline CDR1 is ENHRY and CDR2 SYGVKD. The CDR3 extends over 15 amino acids. V was clipped by 6 bases and J by 0 bases; unmatched bases: 4. In the PCR, 60 Vbeta and 13 Jbeta primers were used. Here immunoSEQ multiplex PCR was the method, and the copy in TCRdb shows in-frame clones only, minus some. The data contain roughly 140,000 clones, around three quarters of them singletons. Points on this clone: Its antigen is currently unknown.

The specimen sequenced was PBMCs. The receptor was isolated from a woman aged 40 to 55 in good health and CMV-seropositive. V is TRBV10-3 and J is TRBJ2-3; 9 nucleotides line up with TRBD1. CDR3: CAISLQGASTDTQYF. The CDR3 DNA follows: TGTGCCATCAGCCTACAGGGGGCTAGCACAGATACGCAGTATTTT.